Listed here are 32 T cell receptor beta chains from one sample, sequenced in a study of blood T cell repertoires in COVID-19. Here immunoSEQ multiplex PCR was the method, and the copy in TCRdb shows in-frame clones only, minus some. Found here are 250,000 to 350,000 clones, about 85% of them singletons; the top ten hold about 2.2%. The sample consisted of peripheral blood. These receptors all come from a woman aged 45-60 years who had recovered from COVID-19.

This clone appeared once. The chain is built from TRBV19 and TRBJ1-4; D is uncertain. V gave up 9 bases and J gave up 5 bases, with 19 bases separating them. This CDR3 is built from 15 residues. Germline V lookup: CDR1 LNHDA, CDR2 SQIVND (reference sequence). The DNA for the CDR3 is TGTGCCAGCCTCAGAGTGGCAGGATCAAATGAAAAACTGTTTTTT. Encoded protein: CASLRVAGSNEKLFF.

With respect to this clone: The sample has other DNA sequences that encode this CDR3 too. The chain uses TRBV29-1 and TRBJ2-1, with D maybe TRBD1 (6 bases). Looked up from germline, CDR1 is SQVTM and CDR2 is ANQGSEA. V was trimmed by 3 bases and J by 0 bases, leaving 6 bases between them. This CDR3 comprises 13 residues. The CDR3 is CSVEDSSYNEQFF. In nucleotides, the CDR3 is TGCAGCGTTGAGGACAGCTCCTACAATGAGCAGTTCTTC.

The chain links TRBV19 to TRBJ1-2; TRBD1 might be the D (5 bases). Germline V gene lookup returns CDR1 LNHDA and CDR2 SQIVND (reference sequence). This CDR3 has 14 residues. Trimming removed 1 base at V and 2 bases at J, with 8 bases between. CDR3: CASSIGQSNYGYTF. DNA for the CDR3: TGTGCCAGTAGTATAGGACAGTCCAACTATGGCTACACCTTC.

As regards this clone: The sample carries other DNA sequences with the same CDR3. The genes are TRBV18 and TRBJ1-4, with TRBD1 matching over 9 bases. The junction had 0 bases not matched to a gene; V was cut back by 0 bases and J by 4 bases. CDR3 length: 15 amino acids. Germline V gene data show CDR1 as KGHSH and CDR2 as LQKENI. The CDR3 is CASSPPGQGNEKLFF. CDR3 coding DNA: TGTGCCAGCTCACCACCGGGACAGGGTAATGAAAAACTGTTTTTT. Filled out from reference TRBV18 and TRBJ1-4, the complete variable domain reads NAGVMQNPRHLVRRRGQEARLRCSPMKGHSHVYWYRQLPEEGLKFMVYLQKENIIDESGMPKERFSAEFPKEGPSILRIQQVVRGDSAAYFCASSPPGQGNEKLFFGSGTQLSVL.

This chain links TRBV7-9 with TRBJ2-3; 9 bases match TRBD2. The V gene end was trimmed by 3 bases and the J gene end by 5 bases; junction bases not matched to a gene: 9. This CDR3 has 16 amino acids. Germline lookup yields CDR1 SEHNR and CDR2 FQNEAQ (reference sequence). For the CDR3, the DNA is TGTGCCAGCAGCTTCAAGGGACTAGCTTTGGGAGATACGCAGTATTTT. Translation gives CASSFKGLALGDTQYF.

The rearrangement uses TRBV3-1 (or the pseudogene TRBV3-2) and TRBJ2-7; D perhaps matches TRBD1 (6 bases). Looked up from germline, CDR1 is LGHDT and CDR2 is YNNKEL (reference sequence). V was cut by 2 bases and J by 0 bases, with 14 bases left in between. CDR3 length equals 16 residues. The CDR3 reads CASSQLYRESSYEQYF. CDR3 DNA: TGTGCCAGCAGCCAATTATACAGGGAGAGCTCCTACGAGCAGTACTTC.

This chain uses TRBV6-5 with TRBJ1-2; 8 bases fit TRBD1. The CDR3 spans 14 residues. J gave up 3 bases and V 6 bases, and 6 bases lay outside the gene matches. From germline, CDR1 is MNHEY and CDR2 SVGAGI. CDR3 residues: CASSLAGGDYGYTF. The CDR3 DNA sequence: TGTGCCAGCAGCCTGGCAGGGGGCGACTATGGCTACACCTTC.

The sample holds one count of this clone. This chain joins TRBV25-1 and TRBJ1-3; 9 nucleotides align to TRBD1. V lost 7 bases, J lost 0 bases, and 7 bases stayed unmatched. Germline CDR1 reads MGHDK; CDR2 reads SYGVNS. The CDR3 runs 16 residues. CDR3 region: CASIGTGPSSGNTIYF. As DNA, the CDR3 is TGTGCCAGCATAGGGACAGGGCCATCCTCTGGAAACACCATATATTTT.

The J gene is TRBJ1-6, the V gene TRBV27, with 9 nucleotides matching TRBD1. CDR1 MNHEY and CDR2 SMNVEV come from the germline V gene (reference sequence). V was clipped by 8 bases and J by 10 bases; unmatched bases: 6. The CDR3 sequence is 13 residues long. The CDR3, as DNA: TGTGCCAGCGGGGACAGGGTAAAGTCACCCCTCCACTTT. Protein sequence: CASGDRVKSPLHF.

The chain employs TRBV7-9 and TRBJ1-1, with 10 bases that match TRBD1. Germline CDR1 reads SEHNR; CDR2 reads FQNEAQ (reference sequence). There are 16 residues in the CDR3. The V and J ends lost 0 bases and 2 bases, in that order; junction bases with no gene match: 3. The DNA of the CDR3 is TGTGCCAGCAGCTTAGCGGGGACAGGGGCAAACACTGAAGCTTTCTTT. Its protein product is CASSLAGTGANTEAFF.

Concerning this clone itself: Distinct nucleotide sequences in the sample also encode this CDR3. This chain links TRBV3-1 (or the pseudogene TRBV3-2) with TRBJ1-1; 8 bases align to TRBD1. In germline, CDR1 is LGHDT, CDR2 YNNKEL (reference sequence). The CDR3 is 14 residues long. V was clipped by 1 base and J by 4 bases; unmatched bases: 2. CDR3 sequence (DNA): TGTGCCAGCAGCCAAGGTACAGGGGGCACTGAAGCTTTCTTT. It codes for CASSQGTGGTEAFF.

The chain is built from TRBV2 and TRBJ2-7, with 14 bases fitting TRBD2. Germline lookup yields CDR1 SNHLY and CDR2 FYNNEI. J gave up 10 bases and V 5 bases, and 10 bases lay outside the gene matches. The CDR3 has 15 residues. The CDR3 reads CASSPSTSGRAYQYF. The CDR3 DNA is TGTGCCAGCAGTCCTTCGACTAGCGGGAGGGCCTATCAGTACTTC.

Only one count was recorded for this clone. V and J are TRBV19 and TRBJ2-3, with TRBD1 as a possible D gene (6 bases). V was trimmed by 3 bases and J by 3 bases, leaving 10 bases between them. The CDR3 is made up of 14 amino acids. Germline V CDR1 and CDR2: LNHDA, SQIVND (reference sequence). The CDR3 protein is CASSIVQGTDTQYF. The CDR3 DNA reads TGTGCCAGTAGTATTGTACAGGGTACAGATACGCAGTATTTT.

V and J are TRBV7-9 and TRBJ2-1, with 8 bases matching TRBD2. After removal of 4 bases from V and 6 bases from J, the junction contained 8 bases not matched to a gene. Per the germline V gene, CDR1 is SEHNR and CDR2 is FQNEAQ (reference sequence). This CDR3 has 15 residues. The CDR3 here is CASSYPGAGVNEQFF. The CDR3 region has the DNA TGTGCCAGCAGCTACCCTGGAGCGGGAGTCAATGAGCAGTTCTTC.

CDR3 amino acids: CATSRDLSEQYF. In nucleotides, the CDR3 is TGTGCCACCAGCAGAGATCTCAGTGAGCAGTACTTC. The V call is TRBV15, the J call TRBJ2-7; D gene ambiguous. The germline V gene has CDR1 LNHNV and CDR2 YYDKDF (reference sequence). Trimming took 0 bases from V and 7 from J, leaving 7 bases between them. The CDR3 has 12 amino acids.

V is TRBV9 and J is TRBJ1-2; tentatively, D is TRBD1 (6 bases). Germline loops: CDR1 SGDLS, CDR2 YYNGEE. The CDR3 has 13 residues. The V gene lost 3 bases and the J gene lost 5 bases, with 11 bases spanning the gap. The CDR3 loop reads CASSAFRGYGYTF. Written as DNA, the CDR3 is TGTGCCAGCAGCGCTTTCAGGGGTTATGGCTACACCTTC.

The rearrangement links TRBV2 to TRBJ1-2; the D is unclear. CDR1 SNHLY and CDR2 FYNNEI come from the germline V gene. The CDR3 sequence is 13 residues long. Trimming took off 0 bases at V and 14 bases at J, with 16 bases between the two ends. Here the CDR3 reads CASSEALRRDWTF. CDR3 DNA sequence: TGTGCCAGCAGTGAAGCGCTTCGGCGGGATTGGACCTTC.

The V gene is TRBV28, the J gene TRBJ1-4, with D perhaps matching TRBD1 (5 bases). This CDR3 has 12 residues. V gave up 2 bases and J gave up 9 bases, with 7 bases separating them. CDR1 MDHEN and CDR2 SYDVKM come from the germline V gene. CDR3 coding DNA: TGTGCCAGCAGTTTAAAGGGGCAAAAACTGTTTTTT. It codes for CASSLKGQKLFF.

The chain combines TRBV6-1 with TRBJ2-7; possibly TRBD1 for D (6 bases). This CDR3 comprises 12 residues. V lost 1 base to trimming and J lost 6 bases, with 7 bases between them. CDR1 is MNHNS and CDR2 is SASEGT in the germline V gene. This CDR3 is CASSEGGREQYF. The DNA for the CDR3 is TGTGCCAGCAGTGAAGGGGGGCGCGAGCAGTACTTC.

V is TRBV7-2 and J is TRBJ1-3; TRBD1 agrees at 7 bases. V lost 5 bases to trimming and J lost 0 bases; unmatched junction nucleotides: 4. Germline CDR1 reads SGHTA; CDR2 reads FQGNSA. This CDR3 spans 15 amino acids. The CDR3 loop is CASSQSGGSGNTIYF. The CDR3 DNA reads as TGTGCCAGCAGCCAGTCAGGGGGCTCTGGAAACACCATATATTTT.

This rearrangement joins TRBV11-2 to TRBJ2-3; TRBD1 matches at 8 bases. Germline V gene lookup returns CDR1 SGHAT and CDR2 FQNNGV. CDR3 length equals 16 residues. Trimming cost V 5 bases and J 2 bases; bases outside gene matches: 9. The CDR3 coding sequence is TGTGCCAGCAGCCCCCGGGACAGGAAAAACACAGATACGCAGTATTTT. Amino acids: CASSPRDRKNTDTQYF.

The chain has TRBV9 and TRBJ1-3; D gene unclear. The CDR3 has 15 amino acids. Trimming cost V 6 bases and J 1 base, with 14 bases left between them. CDR1 SGDLS and CDR2 YYNGEE come from the germline V gene. CDR3 residues: CASTPTPFSGNTIYF. The CDR3, as DNA: TGTGCCAGCACCCCGACACCTTTTTCTGGAAACACCATATATTTT.

The chain uses TRBV11-2 and TRBJ1-1, with 9 bases fitting TRBD1. The V gene end was trimmed by 4 bases and the J gene end by 0 bases; junction bases not matched to a gene: 3. The CDR3 runs 15 residues. Germline CDR1 is SGHAT and CDR2 is FQNNGV. CDR3 region: CASSSGQGLNTEAFF. The CDR3 nucleotides read TGTGCCAGCAGCTCCGGACAGGGGCTGAACACTGAAGCTTTCTTT.

J is TRBJ1-2 and V is TRBV29-1; 10 nucleotides match TRBD1. Germline lookup yields CDR1 SQVTM and CDR2 ANQGSEA. The CDR3 length is 11 residues. V was pared by 7 bases and J by 6 bases, with 2 bases of the junction left unmatched. The CDR3 DNA is TGCAGCGGACAGGGGGCGGATGGCTACACCTTC. Translating gives CSGQGADGYTF.

The chain links TRBV7-2 to TRBJ2-3; D gene ambiguous. The CDR3 sequence is 15 residues long. Germline loops: CDR1 SGHTA, CDR2 FQGNSA. V lost 3 bases and J 2 bases, leaving 12 bases between the germline ends. The CDR3 region is CASSFLGRATDTQYF. CDR3 nucleotide sequence: TGTGCCAGCAGCTTCCTGGGCCGTGCCACAGATACGCAGTATTTT.

The rearrangement uses TRBV11-1 and TRBJ2-1, with a tentative D call TRBD2 (5 bases). This CDR3 is built from 16 residues. Germline CDR1 reads SGHAT; CDR2 reads FQDESV (reference sequence). V lost 0 bases, J lost 0 bases, and 9 bases lay in between. CDR3 bases: TGTGCCAGCAGCTTAGCATCTGGGAGCTCCTACAATGAGCAGTTCTTC. Its translation: CASSLASGSSYNEQFF.

V gene TRBV11-2 combines with J gene TRBJ2-3; 7 nucleotides line up with TRBD1. Germline V gene sequence: CDR1 SGHAT, CDR2 FQNNGV. This CDR3 spans 16 amino acids. With 5 bases clipped from V and 2 bases from J, the junction kept 10 bases outside the gene matches. Here the CDR3 reads CASSPSTGWATDTQYF. As DNA, the CDR3 is TGTGCCAGCAGCCCTTCGACAGGGTGGGCCACAGATACGCAGTATTTT.

This clone has ten or more counts. The chain links TRBV11-3 to TRBJ2-1; the match to TRBD2 covers 8 bases. This CDR3 has 15 residues. V lost 6 bases, J lost 0 bases, and 4 bases stayed unmatched. Germline V lookup: CDR1 SGHNT, CDR2 YENEEA. The CDR3 DNA is TGTGCCAGCAGTATAGCGGGGAGCTCCTACAATGAGCAGTTCTTC. This gives the protein CASSIAGSSYNEQFF.

The chain carries TRBV9 and TRBJ2-1; 9 nucleotides line up with TRBD2. Per the germline V gene, CDR1 is SGDLS and CDR2 is YYNGEE. This CDR3 is built from 16 residues. With 4 bases clipped from V and 0 bases from J, the junction kept 5 bases outside the gene matches. The CDR3 protein is CASSSGGKSSYNEQFF. CDR3 DNA: TGTGCCAGCAGCAGCGGGGGGAAGAGCTCCTACAATGAGCAGTTCTTC.

The gene calls are TRBV27 and TRBJ2-5; 8 positions match TRBD1. Germline CDR1 MNHEY, CDR2 SMNVEV (reference sequence). With V trimmed by 6 bases and J by 4 bases, 4 bases remained unmatched. The CDR3 is made up of 13 amino acids. The chain's CDR3 is CASSWDRRETQYF. CDR3 DNA sequence: TGTGCCAGCAGCTGGGACAGGAGAGAGACCCAGTACTTC.

The V call is TRBV7-3, the J call TRBJ2-2, with D unresolved. The V and J ends lost 4 bases and 7 bases respectively, with 7 bases between them. The germline V gene encodes CDR1 SGHTA and CDR2 FQGTGA. This CDR3 has 12 residues. The CDR3 sequence: CASSSYNGELFF. DNA of the CDR3: TGTGCCAGCAGCTCGTACAACGGGGAGCTGTTTTTT.

The chain recombines TRBV30 with TRBJ2-7, with a tentative D call TRBD1 (6 bases). Germline CDR1 and CDR2: GTSNPN and SVGIG (reference sequence). Trimming removed 4 bases from V and 4 bases from J, with 17 bases in between. The CDR3 totals 14 residues. The CDR3 nucleotides read TGTGCCTGGAAGACCCCAGGGGCCGGTTACGAGCAGTACTTC. This encodes CAWKTPGAGYEQYF.